This TCR beta chain appears in the sequencing data of a study of radiotherapy plus CTLA-4 blockade in lung cancer. The repertoire was sequenced with immunoSEQ multiplex PCR; TCRdb's copy has only in-frame clones and lacks some. There are roughly 76,000 clones in the sample; roughly 80% occur only once, and 9.5% to 10% lies in the top ten. This clone was observed a few times. The antigen remains unidentified. Study-wide findings and caveats: After radiotherapy and ipilimumab, tumor-derived clones expanded in peripheral blood.

V was pared by 5 bases and J by 3 bases, with 14 bases between. The CDR3 consists of 15 residues. The germline V gene encodes CDR1 MDHEN and CDR2 SYDVKM. The input for sequencing was peripheral blood, taken from a patient treated with radiotherapy plus ipilimumab. This chain uses TRBV28 with TRBJ2-1, with D perhaps TRBD1 (7 bases). The clonotype originates from a human donor with non-small cell lung cancer whose response to radiotherapy plus ipilimumab could not be evaluated. In DNA, the CDR3 is TGTGCCAGCAGTATAACAGGGGAGGACTACAATGAGCAGTTCTTC. Residues: CASSITGEDYNEQFF.